Listed below are T cell receptor beta chains from one sample, sequenced in a study of blood T cell repertoires in COVID-19. Sequencing was performed with immunoSEQ multiplex PCR; in TCRdb, only in-frame clones are kept and a portion is missing. Among under 200,000 clones listed, over 80% were seen once. The sample taken for sequencing was peripheral blood. The receptors come from a woman in her sixties or seventies with acute or convalescent COVID-19. The CDR3 runs from the conserved cysteine through the conserved F or W. The order of the fields is D gene, CDR3 length, V gene, CDR3 protein. A D gene is named only where the DNA matches it firmly.

TRBD1 | 16 | TRBV10-2 | CASSARGRLGLSPLHF
. | 12 | TRBV29-1 | CSVARTNTEAFF
TRBD1 | 16 | TRBV5-1 | CASSLGSVTGGTEAFF
. | 12 | TRBV18 | CASSTVYNEQFF
. | 17 | TRBV2 | CASSGTGVPLAKNIQYF
TRBD1 | 15 | TRBV7-7 | CASREGGQGNEKLFF
. | 15 | TRBV7-9 | CASNYPGVTNEKLFF
. | 14 | TRBV7-8 | CASSLSRRSYEQYF
. | 15 | TRBV11-2 | CASSFGEMNTGELFF
. | 15 | TRBV5-1 | CASSSRTAGNTEAFF
. | 14 | TRBV6-5 | CASGPDGRRNTIYF
TRBD1 | 14 | TRBV6-6 | CASSYRTGPHGYTF
. | 16 | TRBV7-2 | CASSLAPLGPIMEQFF
. | 15 | TRBV4-2 | CASSQVEKSFTGYTF
. | 17 | TRBV7-6 | CASSLVPSSTSTDTQYF
. | 13 | TRBV29-1 | CSVEEGSRGGYTF
TRBD1 | 15 | TRBV19 | CASSIEGQQNTEAFF